This T cell receptor beta chain comes out of a study of early T cells in non-severe SARS-CoV-2 infection. About the research overall: The sequenced material was bulk RNA from unsorted whole blood, and its chains were unpaired. Study outcomes and limitations: Missing private and CD4 specificities, VDJdb matching favored anti-spike CD8 responses.

As regards this clonotype: The antigen is undetermined.

The CDR3 has 15 residues. Germline V CDR1 and CDR2: SGHTA, FQGNSA. Trimming pared 2 bases from V and 4 bases from J, leaving 13 bases between. Unique molecular identifiers were attached to individual cDNA molecules. MiXCR was run by TCRdb on the 5' RACE reads, yielding one entry per CDR3 protein. The sample contains 40,000 or so distinct CDR3 sequences, around 5.1% of which appear only once. This specimen consisted of whole blood, obtained at baseline. The chain employs TRBV7-2 and TRBJ2-3; TRBD1 or TRBD2 may be the D gene (6 bases each). The TCR was taken from an adult who was a healthcare worker with PCR-confirmed SARS-CoV-2 infection or an uninfected control (not recorded which). The CDR3 bases are TGTGCCAGCAGCTTAATGGGGGGCGAGTCAGATACGCAGTATTTT. Translated: CASSLMGGESDTQYF.